Below are 25 T cell receptor beta chains sequenced from a single sample in a study of blood T cell repertoires in COVID-19. TCRdb's copy holds only in-frame clones and misses some; the assay was immunoSEQ multiplex PCR. The table has 130,000 to 150,000 clones, roughly 81% seen once. Sequencing was carried out using peripheral blood. The receptors come from a human donor with acute or convalescent COVID-19. The donor label of this sample is uncertain.

The chain carries TRBV9 and TRBJ2-3, with TRBD2 matching 9 bases. This CDR3 is 16 amino acids long. Germline CDR1 and CDR2: SGDLS and YYNGEE. The ends lost 2 bases at V and 2 bases at J; junction bases unmatched: 6. The CDR3 protein is CASSVAGGGVTDTQYF. DNA for the CDR3: TGTGCCAGCAGCGTCGCGGGCGGGGGGGTCACAGATACGCAGTATTTT.

V usage is TRBV10-2 and J usage is TRBJ2-5, with 9 bases that match TRBD2. The CDR3 is 15 residues long. Trimming removed 5 bases from V and 4 bases from J; junction bases left unmatched: 8. Germline V gene lookup returns CDR1 WSHSY and CDR2 SAAADI. The CDR3 reads CASSSSAGGRETQYF. Here the CDR3 DNA reads TGCGCCAGCAGTTCCTCAGCGGGGGGAAGAGAGACCCAGTACTTC.

The rearrangement uses TRBV19 and TRBJ1-5; tentatively, D is TRBD1 (5 bases). Germline-derived CDR1 and CDR2 are LNHDA and SQIVND (reference sequence). V lost 4 bases to trimming and J lost 2 bases, with 12 bases between them. The length of the CDR3 is 15 residues. CDR3 region: CASSSHTGGNQPQHF. The CDR3 coding sequence is TGTGCCAGTAGTAGCCACACGGGGGGCAATCAGCCCCAGCATTTT.

This clone has more than one count but fewer than ten. The J gene is TRBJ2-7, the V gene TRBV4-1; TRBD1 agrees at 9 bases. J lost 2 bases, V lost 2 bases, and 1 base had no gene match. Germline loops: CDR1 MGHRA, CDR2 YSYEKL. This CDR3 has 14 amino acids. The CDR3 DNA follows: TGCGCCAGCAGCCAACGACAGGGGGCCTACGAGCAGTACTTC. The encoded protein is CASSQRQGAYEQYF.

The chain combines TRBV6-5 with TRBJ1-5; a possible D gene is TRBD1 (6 bases). V gave up 6 bases and J gave up 0 bases, with 12 bases separating them. This CDR3 spans 15 amino acids. From germline, CDR1 is MNHEY and CDR2 SVGAGI. The CDR3: CASRRQAASNQPQHF. CDR3 sequence (DNA): TGTGCCAGCAGAAGACAGGCCGCTAGCAATCAGCCCCAGCATTTT.

The CDR3 reads CASSKAGQGTSREQFF. Written as DNA, the CDR3 is TGTGCCAGCAGCAAGGCAGGGCAGGGGACCTCACGCGAGCAGTTCTTC. The rearrangement joins TRBV5-6 to TRBJ2-1, with D perhaps TRBD1 (6 bases). Trimming pared 4 bases from V and 10 bases from J, leaving 24 bases between. The CDR3 runs 16 residues. The germline gives CDR1 SGHDT, CDR2 YYEEEE. Based on the CDR3 plus reference TRBV5-6 and TRBJ2-1, the full variable domain is DAGVTQSPTHLIKTRGQQVTLRCSPKSGHDTVSWYQQALGQGPQFIFQYYEEEERQRGNFPDRFSGHQFPNYSSELNVNALLLGDSALYLCASSKAGQGTSREQFFGPGTRLTVL.

The gene calls are TRBV15 and TRBJ1-2; D is possibly TRBD1 (5 bases). Trimming pared 5 bases from V and 6 bases from J, leaving 19 bases between. Germline assignment: CDR1 LNHNV and CDR2 YYDKDF (reference sequence). The CDR3 is 15 amino acids. The CDR3 loop reads CATSVAGHRTNGYTF. In DNA, the CDR3 is TGTGCCACCAGCGTGGCGGGGCACCGAACTAATGGCTACACCTTC.

This clone showed up just a few times. The gene calls are TRBV5-1 and TRBJ2-1; D uncertain. Germline V gene data show CDR1 as SGHRS and CDR2 as YFSETQ. V was shortened by 3 bases and J by 0 bases, with 7 bases between the two germline ends. There are 14 residues in the CDR3. The CDR3 DNA reads as TGCGCCAGCAGCTACTCTAGCTCCTACAATGAGCAGTTCTTC. Amino acid sequence: CASSYSSSYNEQFF.

This clone was counted a single time. At the DNA level, this CDR3 is encoded by other sequences in the same sample as well. The chain joins TRBV18 to TRBJ1-5; TRBD1 agrees at 8 bases. Germline loops: CDR1 KGHSH, CDR2 LQKENI. Trimming removed 3 bases from V and 6 bases from J; junction bases left unmatched: 7. The CDR3 runs 15 residues. CDR3 region: CASSPGQGAGQPQHF. CDR3 DNA: TGTGCCAGCTCACCGGGGCAGGGGGCAGGTCAGCCCCAGCATTTT. Full variable domain (missing parts from reference TRBV18 and TRBJ1-5): NAGVMQNPRHLVRRRGQEARLRCSPMKGHSHVYWYRQLPEEGLKFMVYLQKENIIDESGMPKERFSAEFPKEGPSILRIQQVVRGDSAAYFCASSPGQGAGQPQHFGDGTRLSIL.

This chain joins TRBV5-1 and TRBJ2-5; TRBD2 aligns across 9 bases. CDR3 length: 15 residues. Germline V gene data show CDR1 as SGHRS and CDR2 as YFSETQ. J was trimmed by 5 bases and V by 4 bases; bases with no gene match: 9. As DNA, the CDR3 is TGCGCCAGCAGCCCCAGCGGGGGGCTCGGGGAGACCCAGTACTTC. Translating gives CASSPSGGLGETQYF.

The J gene is TRBJ2-1, the V gene TRBV2; 12 nucleotides line up with TRBD2. V lost 5 bases and J lost 4; bases outside the gene matches: 9. The germline gives CDR1 SNHLY, CDR2 FYNNEI. The CDR3 totals 17 residues. This CDR3 reads CASSSTSGGHFYNEQFF. The CDR3 DNA is TGTGCCAGCAGTTCTACTAGCGGGGGGCACTTTTACAATGAGCAGTTCTTC.

J is TRBJ2-7 and V is TRBV6-1, with 8 nucleotides matching TRBD1. The trim removed 3 bases at V and 2 bases at J, leaving 6 bases unmatched. The CDR3 has 15 amino acids. Germline V lookup: CDR1 MNHNS, CDR2 SASEGT. The CDR3, as DNA: TGTGCCAGCAGTGATTTTCGGGACAGGACCTACGAGCAGTACGTC. Residues: CASSDFRDRTYEQYV.

The J gene is TRBJ1-2, the V gene TRBV21-1. TRBV21-1 is labeled a pseudogene. CDR3 size: 15 residues. The CDR3 is CASSNLNLPNYGYTF. CDR3 bases: TGTGCCAGCAGCAATCTAAATCTGCCTAACTATGGCTACACCTTC.

This chain connects TRBV9 to TRBJ1-5; 12 nucleotides agree with TRBD1. This CDR3 contains 14 residues. Trimming removed 4 bases from V and 7 bases from J; junction bases left unmatched: 3. From germline, CDR1 is SGDLS and CDR2 YYNGEE. The CDR3, as DNA: TGTGCCAGCAGCCCTGGGACAGGGGGCCAGCCCCAGCATTTT. It codes for CASSPGTGGQPQHF.

The V gene is TRBV15, the J gene TRBJ1-5; weak D call: TRBD1 (5 bases). CDR1 is LNHNV and CDR2 is YYDKDF in the germline V gene (reference sequence). The CDR3 totals 14 residues. Trimming cost V 3 bases and J 6 bases, with 12 bases left between them. The chain's CDR3 is CATSSRQKGQPQHF. The CDR3 nucleotides read TGTGCCACCAGCAGCAGACAGAAAGGTCAGCCCCAGCATTTT.

The gene calls are TRBV14 and TRBJ2-1; 9 bases agree with TRBD2. The CDR3 covers 20 residues. V shed 1 base, J shed 7 bases, and the junction held 20 bases outside the gene matches. Germline V gene lookup returns CDR1 SGHDN and CDR2 FVKESK. DNA for the CDR3: TGTGCCAGCAGCCAAGTTGGGGGGACCATTCCCCTAGCGGGGCTAAATGAGCAGTTCTTC. As protein: CASSQVGGTIPLAGLNEQFF.

The chain links TRBV10-2 to TRBJ1-1; D is uncertain. The V end lost 7 bases, the J end lost 0 bases, and 12 bases lay between the germline ends. CDR3 size: 14 residues. Germline assignment: CDR1 WSHSY and CDR2 SAAADI. Here the CDR3 reads CASNPRGLNTEAFF. CDR3 coding DNA: TGCGCCAGCAACCCACGGGGTCTGAACACTGAAGCTTTCTTT.

The rearrangement joins TRBV5-4 to TRBJ2-1, with D possibly being TRBD2 (5 bases). This CDR3 comprises 14 residues. Between the trimmed V and J ends, which lost 0 bases and 3 bases, there was a span of 7 bases. Germline V gene sequence: CDR1 SGHNT, CDR2 YYREEE (reference sequence). The CDR3 region is CASSLDRGYNEQFF. DNA for the CDR3: TGTGCCAGCAGCTTGGACCGGGGCTACAATGAGCAGTTCTTC.

The chain is built from TRBV20-1 and TRBJ1-2, with TRBD1 matching 8 bases. The CDR3 covers 13 residues. After removal of 3 bases from V and 5 bases from J, the junction contained 5 bases not matched to a gene. Germline assignment: CDR1 DFQATT and CDR2 SNEGSKA (reference sequence). As DNA, the CDR3 is TGCAGTGCTAGTGACCAGGGGGCATATGGCTACACCTTC. Protein product: CSASDQGAYGYTF.

The chain carries TRBV24-1 and TRBJ2-4, with D unclear. This CDR3 contains 15 residues. V gave up 5 bases and J gave up 2 bases, with 12 bases separating them. Germline V lookup: CDR1 KGHDR, CDR2 SFDVKD. CDR3 nucleotide sequence: TGTGCCACCAGTGTCAGTAAGTGGTCCAAAAACATTCAGTACTTC. Amino acid sequence: CATSVSKWSKNIQYF.

This clone was seen only once. The chain is built from TRBV2 and TRBJ2-7; 11 positions agree with TRBD1. After removal of 7 bases from V and 7 bases from J, the junction contained 9 bases not matched to a gene. CDR1 is SNHLY and CDR2 is FYNNEI in the germline V gene. The CDR3 contains 14 residues. The CDR3 bases are TGTGCCAGCAAGCTAACGGGACAGGGGGTTGAGCAGTACTTC. Translation: CASKLTGQGVEQYF.

This sequence joins TRBV6-5 and TRBJ1-1, with D tentatively TRBD1 (6 bases). Between the trimmed V and J ends, which lost 5 bases and 5 bases, there was a span of 12 bases. The CDR3 has 13 residues. The V gene's germline CDR1 is MNHEY and CDR2 SVGAGI. The chain's CDR3 is CASSNGGATEAFF. The CDR3 nucleotides are TGTGCCAGCAGTAACGGGGGGGCTACTGAAGCTTTCTTT.

This chain uses TRBV19 with TRBJ1-5; 7 bases are shared with TRBD1. Germline trimming cut 5 bases from V and 2 bases from J; bases unmatched to any gene: 9. In germline, CDR1 is LNHDA, CDR2 SQIVND (reference sequence). This CDR3 contains 16 residues. The CDR3 here is CASSGFRGAGNQPQHF. In DNA form, the CDR3 reads TGTGCCAGTAGTGGTTTCAGGGGGGCTGGCAATCAGCCCCAGCATTTT. The full variable domain, completed using reference TRBV19 and TRBJ1-5, is DGGITQSPKYLFRKEGQNVTLSCEQNLNHDAMYWYRQDPGQGLRLIYYSQIVNDFQKGDIAEGYSVSREKKESFPLTVTSAQKNPTAFYLCASSGFRGAGNQPQHFGDGTRLSIL.

As DNA, the CDR3 is TGTGCCAGCAGTTTATCGGGCGATCATCAGCCCCAGCATTTT. It encodes CASSLSGDHQPQHF. The V and J genes are TRBV27 and TRBJ1-5; D is unresolved. V was pared by 0 bases and J by 5 bases, with 8 bases between. From germline, CDR1 is MNHEY and CDR2 SMNVEV (reference sequence). This CDR3 region has 14 residues.

This sequence joins TRBV3-1 (or the pseudogene TRBV3-2) and TRBJ2-5; TRBD1 matches at 7 bases. The V and J ends lost 2 bases and 5 bases, in that order; junction bases with no gene match: 11. The CDR3 has 16 residues. Germline V CDR1 and CDR2: LGHDT, YNNKEL (reference sequence). The CDR3 reads CASSQFEEQGSETQYF. The DNA of the CDR3 is TGTGCCAGCAGCCAATTTGAGGAACAGGGGAGTGAGACCCAGTACTTC.